The clone carrying this T cell receptor (beta chain) was counted ten times or more. The source of the sample is a study of T cells after yellow fever vaccination. TCRdb re-analysed the 5' RACE reads in MiXCR, keeping a single row per CDR3 protein. The table includes about 63,000 distinct CDR3 sequences, about 7% detected once. CDR1 and CDR2 (germline): SGHAT, FQNNGV. The V and J ends lost 1 base and 5 bases respectively, with 14 bases between them. This CDR3 comprises 15 residues. The specimen was CD8+ T cells sorted from PBMCs, collected 15 days after the yellow fever booster vaccination. This clonotype was sampled from a man aged 25 to 40 who received the YFV17D yellow fever vaccine. The chain combines TRBV11-2 with TRBJ2-5; D gene unclear. CDR3 coding DNA: TGTGCCAGCAGCTTAGTCTTCCCCTCTTGGGAGACCCAGTACTTC. It specifies CASSLVFPSWETQYF.